The source of this TCR beta chain is a study of T cells in Graves' hyperthyroidism and ophthalmopathy. This clonotype came up many times. Authors of the study amplified TCR beta CDR3 regions from RNA transcripts. HTBI primers were the set used in a first-round RT-PCR of the TCR CDR3. MiXCR, run by TCRdb on the multiplex PCR reads, gives a single entry per CDR3 protein. The sample lists approximately 400,000 distinct CDR3 sequences, 19% seen once, with 3.7% in the top ten. Trimming cost V 1 base and J 5 bases, with 17 bases left between them. Germline V gene data show CDR1 as DFQATT and CDR2 as SNEGSKA (reference sequence). CDR3 size: 15 residues.

V usage is TRBV20-1 and J usage is TRBJ2-5; D is unclear. The specimen sequenced was blood. The receptor's source is a woman between 18 and 30 years old with Graves' hyperthyroidism. The CDR3 loop is CSARGLTGLVETQYF. For the CDR3, the DNA is TGCAGTGCTAGAGGCCTTACCGGGTTAGTGGAGACCCAGTACTTC.